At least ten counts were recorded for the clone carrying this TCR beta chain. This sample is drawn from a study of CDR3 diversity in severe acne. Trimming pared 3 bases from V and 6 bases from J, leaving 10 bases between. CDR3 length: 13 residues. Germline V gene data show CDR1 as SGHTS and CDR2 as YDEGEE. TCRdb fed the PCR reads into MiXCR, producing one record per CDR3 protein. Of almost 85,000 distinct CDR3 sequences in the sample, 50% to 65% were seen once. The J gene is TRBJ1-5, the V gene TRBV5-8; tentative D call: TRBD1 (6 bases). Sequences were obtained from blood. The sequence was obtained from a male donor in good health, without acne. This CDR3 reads CASSWRGVQPQHF. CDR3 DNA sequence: TGTGCCAGCAGCTGGAGGGGGGTTCAGCCCCAGCATTTT.